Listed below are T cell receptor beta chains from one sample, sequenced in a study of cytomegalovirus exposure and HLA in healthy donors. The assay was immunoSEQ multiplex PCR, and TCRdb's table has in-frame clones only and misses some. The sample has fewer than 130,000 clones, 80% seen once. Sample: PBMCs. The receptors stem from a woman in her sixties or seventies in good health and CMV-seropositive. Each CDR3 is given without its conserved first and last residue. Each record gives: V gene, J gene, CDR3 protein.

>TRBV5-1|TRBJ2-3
ASSSRYEDTQY
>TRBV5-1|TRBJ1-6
ASSLGGSPRTPLH
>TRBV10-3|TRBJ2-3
AISRASGNTDTQY
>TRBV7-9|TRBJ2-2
ASSLRTGDTGELF
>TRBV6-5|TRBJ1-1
ASTVTRNTEAF
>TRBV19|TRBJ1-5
ATSQGTWQD
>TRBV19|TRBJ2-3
ASMGVSGRDGTDTQY
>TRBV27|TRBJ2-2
ASRDREELF
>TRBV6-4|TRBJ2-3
ASRRRDRSTDTQY
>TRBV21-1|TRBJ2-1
ASSKEEGGTSYNEQF
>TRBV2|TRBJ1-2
ASSMDSNYGYT
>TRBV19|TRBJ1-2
ATWDREKFRGYT
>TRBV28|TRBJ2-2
ASSQGRVGELF
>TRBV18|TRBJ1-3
ASSPVGGLEGAAIY
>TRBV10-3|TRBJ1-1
AIRGQGEAF
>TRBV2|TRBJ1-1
ASSDRLEAF
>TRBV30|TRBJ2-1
AWTSGNLNEQF
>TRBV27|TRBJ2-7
ASTTGSGRAYEQY
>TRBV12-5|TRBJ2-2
ASELNTGELF
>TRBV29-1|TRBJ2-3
GTGTVSTDTQY
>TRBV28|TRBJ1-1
ASTGPVETEAF
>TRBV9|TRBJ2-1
ASSAAGGYNEQF
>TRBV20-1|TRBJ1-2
MTALGLGYT
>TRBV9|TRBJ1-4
ASSGELRDSTTNEKLF
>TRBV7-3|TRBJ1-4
ASSFAANEKLF
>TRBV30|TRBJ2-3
AWSREGLYTQY